Below, 10 T cell receptor beta chains from the same sample are listed, as sequenced in a study of CD4 T cells in relation to SARS-CoV-2 and coronaviruses. CD4+ T cells from unexposed donors were obtained before the COVID-19 pandemic (2011-2018). The cells were cultured for approximately ten days before CD4+ T cells were isolated. Only in-frame clones appear in the TCRdb table, and some are missing; sequencing was by immunoSEQ multiplex PCR. Among about 28,000 clones, approximately 80% were seen once, and the ten largest hold around 15%. Their antigens are not known. Sequences were obtained from CD4+ T cells from PBMCs, cultured in vitro. The receptors were sampled from a human donor in good health.

The chain is built from TRBV7-9 and TRBJ1-1; D not resolved. The CDR3 is 14 residues long. The V end was cut by 4 bases, the J end by 3 bases, with 12 bases between. Looked up from germline, CDR1 is SEHNR and CDR2 is FQNEAQ (reference sequence). This CDR3 is CASSSNFRDTEAFF. In nucleotides, the CDR3 is TGTGCCAGCAGCTCCAACTTTAGAGACACTGAAGCTTTCTTT. Full variable domain (missing parts from reference TRBV7-9 and TRBJ1-1): DTGVSQNPRHKITKRGQNVTFRCDPISEHNRLYWYRQTLGQGPEFLTYFQNEAQLEKSRLLSDRFSAERPKGSFSTLEIQRTEQGDSAMYLCASSSNFRDTEAFFGQGTRLTVV.

V and J are TRBV6-1 and TRBJ1-5; D might be TRBD1 (6 bases). Between the trimmed V and J ends, which lost 1 base and 2 bases, there was a span of 9 bases. Germline V gene data show CDR1 as MNHNS and CDR2 as SASEGT. This CDR3 has 15 amino acids. The CDR3: CASSEGSGGNQPQHF. The CDR3 bases are TGTGCCAGCAGTGAAGGTTCAGGGGGCAATCAGCCCCAGCATTTT.

This clone has a single count. The CDR3 DNA reads as TGCAGCGTGGCGGGACAGGGGGCTGGGGGCTACACCTTC. This codes for CSVAGQGAGGYTF. V usage is TRBV29-1 and J usage is TRBJ1-2, with 12 bases identical to TRBD1. The CDR3 is 13 amino acids. The V segment lost 6 bases and the J segment 8 bases; nucleotides outside the gene matches: 7. CDR1 and CDR2 (germline): SQVTM, ANQGSEA.

This clone was observed a few times. This rearrangement joins TRBV9 to TRBJ1-2; TRBD1 might be the D (5 bases). V was trimmed by 4 bases and J by 4 bases, leaving 11 bases between them. This CDR3 has 13 residues. From germline, CDR1 is SGDLS and CDR2 YYNGEE. DNA of the CDR3: TGTGCCAGCAGCTATGGGGGGTCCTATGGCTACACCTTC. This translates into CASSYGGSYGYTF.

V and J are TRBV7-2 and TRBJ2-1; the match to TRBD2 covers 15 bases. After removal of 5 bases from V and 7 bases from J, the junction contained 6 bases not matched to a gene. CDR3 length equals 16 residues. Germline assignment: CDR1 SGHTA and CDR2 FQGNSA. As DNA, the CDR3 is TGTGCCAGCAGCAAAACCGGGACTAGCGGGAGGAATGAGCAGTTCTTC. Its translation: CASSKTGTSGRNEQFF.

This chain connects TRBV7-2 to TRBJ2-2; perhaps TRBD1 as D (5 bases). Trimming pared 6 bases from V and 2 bases from J, leaving 13 bases between. CDR3 length: 15 amino acids. Germline assignment: CDR1 SGHTA and CDR2 FQGNSA. This CDR3 reads CASRTGQYNTGELFF. The CDR3 region has the DNA TGTGCCAGCAGAACCGGACAATACAACACCGGGGAGCTGTTTTTT. Full variable domain (rest looked up from reference TRBV7-2 and TRBJ2-2): GAGVSQSPSNKVTEKGKDVELRCDPISGHTALYWYRQSLGQGLEFLIYFQGNSAPDKSGLPSDRFSAERTGGSVSTLTIQRTQQEDSAVYLCASRTGQYNTGELFFGEGSRLTVL.

The chain uses TRBV3-1 (or the pseudogene TRBV3-2) and TRBJ1-6, with unresolved D. V was clipped by 1 base and J by 7 bases, with 5 bases between them. The CDR3 is made up of 13 amino acids. Germline V lookup: CDR1 LGHDT, CDR2 YNNKEL (reference sequence). CDR3 sequence: CASSQGPNSPLHF. In DNA form, the CDR3 reads TGTGCCAGCAGCCAAGGGCCAAATTCACCCCTCCACTTT.

The CDR3 reads CASGLTAYGNEQFF. The CDR3 bases are TGTGCCAGTGGGCTAACAGCCTACGGAAATGAGCAGTTCTTC. The chain employs TRBV19 and TRBJ2-1; no clear D. The CDR3 sequence is 14 residues long. Trimming removed 8 bases from V and 7 bases from J, with 18 bases in between. The germline CDR1 and CDR2 sequences are LNHDA and SQIVND (reference sequence).

The chain joins TRBV10-1 to TRBJ2-2, with D maybe TRBD1 (5 bases). Germline values: CDR1 WNHNN, CDR2 SYGVQD (reference sequence). The CDR3 spans 16 residues. V was clipped by 4 bases and J by 0 bases, with 12 bases between them. CDR3 amino acids: CASSGTQVANTGELFF. The CDR3 coding sequence is TGCGCCAGCAGTGGGACACAGGTTGCGAACACCGGGGAGCTGTTTTTT.

J is TRBJ2-3 and V is TRBV3-1 (or the pseudogene TRBV3-2); TRBD2 agrees at 8 bases. The CDR3 extends over 16 amino acids. Germline V gives CDR1 LGHDT, CDR2 YNNKEL (reference sequence). V gave up 1 base and J gave up 0 bases; unmatched junction bases: 3. CDR3 coding DNA: TGTGCCAGCAGCCAAGCGGGGGGGGATAGCACAGATACGCAGTATTTT. Encoded protein: CASSQAGGDSTDTQYF.